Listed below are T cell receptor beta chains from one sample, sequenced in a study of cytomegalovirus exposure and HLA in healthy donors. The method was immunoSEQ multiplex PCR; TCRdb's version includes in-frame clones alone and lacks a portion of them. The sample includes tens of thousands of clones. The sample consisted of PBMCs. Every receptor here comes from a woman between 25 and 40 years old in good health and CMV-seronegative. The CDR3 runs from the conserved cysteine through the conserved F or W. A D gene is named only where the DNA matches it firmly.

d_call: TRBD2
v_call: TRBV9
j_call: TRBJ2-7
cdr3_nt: TGTGCCAGCAGCGTAGGGGGACTAGCGGCCTCCTACGAGCAGTACTTC
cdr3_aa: CASSVGGLAASYEQYF

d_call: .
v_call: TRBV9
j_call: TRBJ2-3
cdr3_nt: TGTGCCAGCAGCACGACAACAGGAGACCCTGTAGATACGCAGTATTTT
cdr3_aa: CASSTTTGDPVDTQYF

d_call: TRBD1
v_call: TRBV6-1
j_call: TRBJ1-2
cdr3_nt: TGTGCCAGCAGCCCCGACAGGGTTACCTATGGCTACACCTTC
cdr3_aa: CASSPDRVTYGYTF

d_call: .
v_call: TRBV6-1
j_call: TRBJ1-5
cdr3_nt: TGTGCCAGCAGTGAGGAAACCACGGTTTCGGGGCCCCAGCATTTT
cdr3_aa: CASSEETTVSGPQHF

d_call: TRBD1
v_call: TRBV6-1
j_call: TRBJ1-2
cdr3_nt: TGTGCCAGCCTTAGGGACAGGACTGCCTATGGCTACACCTTC
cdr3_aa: CASLRDRTAYGYTF

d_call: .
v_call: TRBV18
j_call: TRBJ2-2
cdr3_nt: TGTGCCAGCTCACCGGGACTCTCCGATGGGGAGCTGTTTTTT
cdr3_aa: CASSPGLSDGELFF

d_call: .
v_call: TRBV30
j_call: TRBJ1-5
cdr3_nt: TGTGCCTGGAGTTCGGGCTCCGGGGGCAATCAGCCCCAGCATTTT
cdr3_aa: CAWSSGSGGNQPQHF

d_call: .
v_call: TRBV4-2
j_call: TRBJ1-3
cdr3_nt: TGTGCCAGAAGAGCGAGAAACACCATATATTTT
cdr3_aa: CARRARNTIYF

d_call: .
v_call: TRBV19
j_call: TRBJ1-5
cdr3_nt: TGTGCCAGTAGTATGAGACAGAATCAGCCCCAGCATTTT
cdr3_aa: CASSMRQNQPQHF

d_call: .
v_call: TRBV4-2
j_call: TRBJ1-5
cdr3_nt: TGTGCCAGCAGCCAAGAGGCAGGGTATAGCAATCAGCCCCAGCATTTT
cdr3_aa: CASSQEAGYSNQPQHF

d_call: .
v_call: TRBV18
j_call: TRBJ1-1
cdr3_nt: TGTGCCAGCTCACTCAGGGTCGGAGACACTGAAGCTTTCTTT
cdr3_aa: CASSLRVGDTEAFF

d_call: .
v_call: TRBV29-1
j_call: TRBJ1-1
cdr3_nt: TGCAGCGTTGAACTTAGAAGCCCTGAAGCTTTCTTT
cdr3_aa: CSVELRSPEAFF

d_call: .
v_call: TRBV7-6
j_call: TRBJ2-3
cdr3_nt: TGTGCCAGCAGCTTATCTCTCGATACGCAGTATTTT
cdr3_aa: CASSLSLDTQYF

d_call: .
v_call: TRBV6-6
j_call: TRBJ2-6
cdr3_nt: TGTGCCAGCAGTTACGGACAATCTGGGGCCAACGTCCTGACTTTC
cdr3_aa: CASSYGQSGANVLTF

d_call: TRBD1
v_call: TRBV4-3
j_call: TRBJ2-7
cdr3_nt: TGCGCCAGCAGCCAAGCGTCAATTGGGACAGCAAACTACGAGCAGTACTTC
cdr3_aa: CASSQASIGTANYEQYF

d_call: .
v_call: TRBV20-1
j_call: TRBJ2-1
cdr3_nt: TGCAGTGCTACTTTTTACAATGAGCAGTTCTTC
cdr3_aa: CSATFYNEQFF

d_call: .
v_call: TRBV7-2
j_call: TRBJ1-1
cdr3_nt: TGTGCCAGCAGCTTATACAGTCAGGGGTCGGGCACTGAAGCTTTCTTT
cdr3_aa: CASSLYSQGSGTEAFF

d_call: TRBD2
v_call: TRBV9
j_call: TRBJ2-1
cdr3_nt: TGTGCCAGCAGCGCCCGGGGGGATGAGCAGTTCTTC
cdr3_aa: CASSARGDEQFF

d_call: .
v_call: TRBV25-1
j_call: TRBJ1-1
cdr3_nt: TGTGCCAGCAGTGCAGCCGGGTACACTGAAGCTTTCTTT
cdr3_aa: CASSAAGYTEAFF

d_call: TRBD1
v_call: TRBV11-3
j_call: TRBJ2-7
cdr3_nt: TGTGCCAGCAGCTCCCGGGACAGGGACTACGAGCAGTACTTC
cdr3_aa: CASSSRDRDYEQYF

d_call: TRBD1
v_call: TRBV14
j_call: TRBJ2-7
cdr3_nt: TGTGCCAGCGGCAGACAGGGATACGAGCAGTACTTC
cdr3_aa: CASGRQGYEQYF

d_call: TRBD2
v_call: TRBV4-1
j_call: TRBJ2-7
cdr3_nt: TGCGCCAGCAGCCAAGGCCCCGGGAGGGGTGCCGCCTACGAGCAGTACTTC
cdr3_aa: CASSQGPGRGAAYEQYF

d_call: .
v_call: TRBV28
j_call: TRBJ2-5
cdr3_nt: TGTGCCAGCGGGACACCTCAAGAGACCCAGTACTTC
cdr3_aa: CASGTPQETQYF

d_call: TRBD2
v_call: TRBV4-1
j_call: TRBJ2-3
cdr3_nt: TGCGCCAGCGGACTAGCGGAGGCCGACACAGATACGCAGTATTTT
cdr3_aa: CASGLAEADTDTQYF

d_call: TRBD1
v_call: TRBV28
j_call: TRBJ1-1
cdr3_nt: TGTGCCAGCAGTTTCTTAGGACAGGCGGAGAGTGAAGCTTTCTTT
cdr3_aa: CASSFLGQAESEAFF

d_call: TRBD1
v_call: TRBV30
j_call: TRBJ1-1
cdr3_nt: TGTGCCTGGAGTGTACGGGACAGGGTGGGCACTGAAGCTTTCTTT
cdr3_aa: CAWSVRDRVGTEAFF

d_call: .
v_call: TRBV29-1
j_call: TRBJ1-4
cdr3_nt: TGCAGCGTCGAAAACGGACAGAAGGAAAAACTGTTTTTT
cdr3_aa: CSVENGQKEKLFF

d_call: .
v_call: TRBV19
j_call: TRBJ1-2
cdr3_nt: TGTGCCAGTAGTATCGTCGTGGAGGCGTCGCCCTATGGCTACACCTTC
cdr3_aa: CASSIVVEASPYGYTF

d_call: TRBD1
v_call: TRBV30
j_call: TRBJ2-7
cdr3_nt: TGTGCCTGGAGTGTGGGGACAGGGCGCGAGCAGTACTTC
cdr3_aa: CAWSVGTGREQYF

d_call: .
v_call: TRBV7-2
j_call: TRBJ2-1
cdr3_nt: TGTGCCAGCAGCGATGGGTTGGGGCGGCAGTTCTTC
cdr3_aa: CASSDGLGRQFF

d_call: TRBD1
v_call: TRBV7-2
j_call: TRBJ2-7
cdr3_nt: TGTGCCAGCAGCCGGGACAGTAGCTCCTACGAGCAGTACTTC
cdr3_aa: CASSRDSSSYEQYF

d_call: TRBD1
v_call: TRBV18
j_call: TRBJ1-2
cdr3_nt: TGTGCCAGCTCACCAGTTGGTCCCCCAGGGGGCTATACTGGCTACACCTTC
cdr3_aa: CASSPVGPPGGYTGYTF

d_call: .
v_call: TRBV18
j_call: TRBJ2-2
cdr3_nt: TGTGCCAGCTCACCAATCCCACAGCCGAACACCGGGGAGCTGTTTTTT
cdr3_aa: CASSPIPQPNTGELFF

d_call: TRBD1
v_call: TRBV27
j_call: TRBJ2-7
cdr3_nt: TGTGCCAGCAGCCCCACCGGACAGGGTTTCTACGAGCAGTACTTC
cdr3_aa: CASSPTGQGFYEQYF

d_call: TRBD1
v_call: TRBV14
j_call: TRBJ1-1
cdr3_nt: TGTGCCAGCAGCCAAGGACAGGGTCCGAACACTGAAGCTTTCTTT
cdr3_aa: CASSQGQGPNTEAFF

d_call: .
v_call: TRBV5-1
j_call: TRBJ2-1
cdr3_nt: TGCGCCAGCAGCCCCGGGACTTTTAACAATGAGCAGTTCTTC
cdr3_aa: CASSPGTFNNEQFF

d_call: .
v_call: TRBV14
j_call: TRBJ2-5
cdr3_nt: TGTGCCAGCAGTGGACCGCGGGTGGGGACCCAGTACTTC
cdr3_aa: CASSGPRVGTQYF

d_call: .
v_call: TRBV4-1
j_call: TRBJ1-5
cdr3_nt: TGCGCCAGCAGCCAAGTCCCCTTGGAGGATCAGCCCCAGCATTTT
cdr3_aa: CASSQVPLEDQPQHF

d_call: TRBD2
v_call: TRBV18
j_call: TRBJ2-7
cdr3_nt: TGTGCCAGCTCACCACAAAGCGGGAGTAACGAGCAGTACTTC
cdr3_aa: CASSPQSGSNEQYF

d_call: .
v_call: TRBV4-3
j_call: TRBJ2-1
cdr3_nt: TGCGCCAGCAGCCAAAGAATCCAGGGCGACAATGAGCAGTTCTTC
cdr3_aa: CASSQRIQGDNEQFF

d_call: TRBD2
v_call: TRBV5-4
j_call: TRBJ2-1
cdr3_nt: TGTGCCAGCAGCGCCGGGACTAGCGCCTACAATGAGCAGTTCTTC
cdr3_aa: CASSAGTSAYNEQFF

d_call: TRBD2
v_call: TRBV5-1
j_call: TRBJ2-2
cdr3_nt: TGCGCCAGCAGCCCGAGGGGACTAGCGGGTACCGGGGAGCTGTTTTTT
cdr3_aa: CASSPRGLAGTGELFF

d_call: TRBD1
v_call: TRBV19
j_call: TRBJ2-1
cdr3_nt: TGTGCCAGCCGGGACAGGGGAAGGGGGAATGAGCAGTTCTTC
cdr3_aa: CASRDRGRGNEQFF